These T cell receptor beta chains were read from a single sample in a study of blood T cells in healthy people across ages. Using its own MiXCR run on the 5' RACE reads, TCRdb lists one record per CDR3 protein. The sample has roughly 1.7 million distinct CDR3 sequences; about 35% are singletons. Sequenced material: blood. Source of these receptors: a woman in her 30s in good health. Both conserved end residues are part of each CDR3. D genes are given only for firm matches. Some rows mark clone size as missing; the rest say once, few, many or name a class of expanded clone.

TRBV20-1	NA	once	TRBJ2-7	TGCAGTGCCCCCAGGAACCTGGGGGCCACAAGCAACGAGCAGTACTTC	CSAPRNLGATSNEQYF
TRBV20-1	NA	NA	TRBJ2-1	TGCAGTTCCCAGGGGGGGGGGAGCTCCTACAATGAGCAGTTCTTC	CSSQGGGSSYNEQFF
TRBV7-6	NA	many	TRBJ2-3	TGTGCCAGCAGCTTAGGGACTAACACAGATACGCAGTATTTT	CASSLGTNTDTQYF
TRBV27	NA	NA	TRBJ2-5	TGTGCCAGCAGTTTAAGGCGGAGTGAGACCCAGTACTTC	CASSLRRSETQYF
TRBV12-3/TRBV12-4	TRBD2	NA	TRBJ2-5	TGTGCCAGCAGTTGGGGGGGAACGCATGAGACCCAGTACTTC	CASSWGGTHETQYF
TRBV5-1	NA	NA	TRBJ1-2	TGCGCCAGCAGCCGCGGACAGACAGTCAACTATGGCTACACCTTC	CASSRGQTVNYGYTF
TRBV4-1	TRBD2	few	TRBJ2-3	TGCGCCAGCAGCCAAGATCGCCTAGCGGGGAGCACAGATACGCAGTATTTT	CASSQDRLAGSTDTQYF
TRBV10-3	NA	few	TRBJ2-6	TGTGCCATCAGTGATTCTAGGTTTCCTGGGGCCAACGTCCTGACTTTC	CAISDSRFPGANVLTF
TRBV7-8	TRBD2	NA	TRBJ2-1	TGTGCCAGCACCCTAGCGGGAGGGCCCTACAATGAGCAGTTCTTC	CASTLAGGPYNEQFF
TRBV20-1	TRBD1	NA	TRBJ2-1	TGCAGTGCTAGAGCGGTCAGGGGGCCGAACAATGAGCAGTTGTTC	CSARAVRGPNNEQLF
TRBV12-3/TRBV12-4	NA	many	TRBJ1-5	TGTGCCAGCAGTTTTTCTACCGGGCAGCCCCAGCATTTT	CASSFSTGQPQHF
TRBV28	NA	once	TRBJ2-5	TGTGCCAGCAGTTTGCCAGTCCAATTCCAAGAGGCCCAGTACTTC	CASSLPVQFQEAQYF
TRBV5-5	NA	few	TRBJ2-5	TGTGCCAACAGCTACCAGAAAGGGGGGCAGTACTTC	CANSYQKGGQYF
TRBV29-1	NA	few	TRBJ1-2	TGCAGCGCTCGTACCCCAAATGGCTACACCTTC	CSARTPNGYTF
TRBV20-1	NA	few	TRBJ2-5	TGCAGTGCTAGATTTGCGGTGTACCAAGAGACCCAGTACTTC	CSARFAVYQETQYF
TRBV18	TRBD1	NA	TRBJ2-5	TGTGCCAGCTCACCGGGACAGAACAAGGAGACCCAGTACTTC	CASSPGQNKETQYF